One sample yielded the 27 T cell receptor beta chains listed below, sequenced in a study of beta chain features in type 1 diabetes. What was sequenced were expressed TCRB transcripts, since all of the isolated RNA had been reverse transcribed. Data came from immunoSEQ multiplex PCR; TCRdb stores just in-frame clones and leaves some out. The table includes more than 120,000 clones, 8% to 13% detected once. Sequenced input: naive CD4+ T cells from blood. The receptors shown here come from a man in his late teens or twenties in good health.

The genes are TRBV4-3 and TRBJ1-5, with D tentatively TRBD1 (5 bases). V lost 1 base to trimming and J lost 7 bases, with 14 bases between them. The CDR3 loop spans 15 amino acids. Germline CDR1 and CDR2: LGHNA and YSLEER. The CDR3, as DNA: TGCGCCAGCAGCCAAGTGGTTGGGGGAGGGCAGCCCCAGCATTTT. Translation gives CASSQVVGGGQPQHF.

The CDR3 nucleotides are TGCGCCAGCAGCTTTACGGGGGGGCCGTGGGATACGCAGTATTTT. Residues: CASSFTGGPWDTQYF. This chain uses TRBV5-1 with TRBJ2-3; 8 bases are shared with TRBD2. Trimming at V came to 2 bases and at J to 6 bases, leaving 8 bases not matched to a gene. Germline V gene data show CDR1 as SGHRS and CDR2 as YFSETQ. The CDR3 has 15 amino acids. Full variable domain (rest looked up from reference TRBV5-1 and TRBJ2-3): KAGVTQTPRYLIKTRGQQVTLSCSPISGHRSVSWYQQTPGQGLQFLFEYFSETQRNKGNFPGRFSGRQFSNSRSEMNVSTLELGDSALYLCASSFTGGPWDTQYFGPGTRLTVL.

The J gene is TRBJ2-5, the V gene TRBV5-4; D is possibly TRBD2 (6 bases). Germline lookup yields CDR1 SGHNT and CDR2 YYREEE (reference sequence). The V and J ends lost 4 bases and 7 bases respectively, with 14 bases between them. This CDR3 has 13 residues. For the CDR3, the DNA is TGTGCCAGCAGCCAAGAACTGCGGGGGACCCAGTACTTC. Its protein is CASSQELRGTQYF.

This clone occurred a few times. The chain links TRBV19 to TRBJ1-4; the D is unclear. The germline CDR1 and CDR2 sequences are LNHDA and SQIVND (reference sequence). The CDR3 extends over 15 amino acids. Trimming pared 5 bases from V and 0 bases from J, leaving 10 bases between. The CDR3 here is CASSGRIPTNEKLFF. CDR3 DNA sequence: TGTGCCAGTAGTGGGAGGATCCCAACTAATGAAAAACTGTTTTTT.

This clone was found many times. CDR3 amino acids: CASSNQGTDTQYF. As DNA, the CDR3 is TGTGCCAGCAGCAACCAGGGCACAGATACGCAGTATTTT. V gene TRBV7-2 combines with J gene TRBJ2-3, with D unclear. This CDR3 comprises 13 residues. Germline CDR1 and CDR2: SGHTA and FQGNSA. The germline V and J ends were trimmed by 5 bases and 1 base, with 7 bases remaining between them. The variable domain in full, completed from reference TRBV7-2 and TRBJ2-3, reads GAGVSQSPSNKVTEKGKDVELRCDPISGHTALYWYRQSLGQGLEFLIYFQGNSAPDKSGLPSDRFSAERTGGSVSTLTIQRTQQEDSAVYLCASSNQGTDTQYFGPGTRLTVL.

This clone was seen more than once but under ten times. CDR3 DNA sequence: TGTGCCAGCAGCAAAGTAGGTGGGCGGGGACTCCAAGAGACCCAGTACTTC. It specifies CASSKVGGRGLQETQYF. The rearrangement links TRBV21-1 to TRBJ2-5; the table's D call TRBD2 went unverified against the DNA. TRBV21-1 is listed as a pseudogene. The CDR3 is 17 residues long.

In its sample, this clone was seen a few times. V is TRBV27 and J is TRBJ1-5, with 8 bases matching TRBD1. The CDR3 has 15 amino acids. Unmatched junction bases numbered 3, after V lost 4 bases and J lost 1 base. Germline V gene sequence: CDR1 MNHEY, CDR2 SMNVEV (reference sequence). The CDR3 coding sequence is TGTGCCAGCAGTTCGGGACAGGCGAGCAATCAGCCCCAGCATTTT. Amino acids: CASSSGQASNQPQHF.

The gene calls are TRBV11-2 and TRBJ2-3, with D perhaps TRBD2 (5 bases). The CDR3 sequence is 13 residues long. Germline V gives CDR1 SGHAT, CDR2 FQNNGV. V was shortened by 6 bases and J by 4 bases, with 11 bases between the two germline ends. This CDR3 reads CASSPGDSDTQYF. The DNA for the CDR3 is TGTGCCAGCAGTCCCGGGGATTCAGATACGCAGTATTTT.

This clone was found a few times. The chain employs TRBV28 and TRBJ2-7; the match to TRBD2 covers 12 bases. With V trimmed by 4 bases and J by 2 bases, 3 bases remained unmatched. Germline V gives CDR1 MDHEN, CDR2 SYDVKM. CDR3 length equals 15 residues. In DNA, the CDR3 is TGTGCCAGCAGTTCTTCTAGCGGGGGGGCCTACGAGCAGTACTTC. Its translation is CASSSSSGGAYEQYF.

This clone was observed a few times. The gene calls are TRBV2 and TRBJ1-1; weak D call: TRBD1 (5 bases). V was clipped by 10 bases and J by 0 bases, with 12 bases between them. Germline V gene data show CDR1 as SNHLY and CDR2 as FYNNEI. The CDR3 loop spans 13 amino acids. DNA of the CDR3: TGTGCCACCAACCGGGGGATGAACACTGAAGCTTTCTTT. Amino acids: CATNRGMNTEAFF. Full variable domain (remainder filled in from reference TRBV2 and TRBJ1-1): EPEVTQTPSHQVTQMGQEVILRCVPISNHLYFYWYRQILGQKVEFLVSFYNNEISEKSEIFDDQFSVERPDGSNFTLKIRSTKLEDSAMYFCATNRGMNTEAFFGQGTRLTVV.

The chain employs TRBV7-2 and TRBJ2-3; 11 positions agree with TRBD2. The CDR3 length is 17 residues. The V segment lost 1 base and the J segment 6 bases; nucleotides outside the gene matches: 9. Germline CDR1 is SGHTA and CDR2 is FQGNSA. The CDR3 reads CASSLGPGTSGLDTQYF. DNA for the CDR3: TGTGCCAGCAGCTTAGGGCCAGGGACTAGCGGTTTGGATACGCAGTATTTT.

This chain connects TRBV28 to TRBJ1-2; perhaps TRBD1 as D (6 bases). The germline V and J ends were trimmed by 5 bases and 3 bases, with 13 bases remaining between them. From germline, CDR1 is MDHEN and CDR2 SYDVKM. The CDR3 sequence is 14 residues long. The CDR3 DNA follows: TGTGCCAGCAGTCAACGGACAGTCTACTATGGCTACACCTTC. It codes for CASSQRTVYYGYTF.

V and J are TRBV6-1 and TRBJ1-6; no clear D. Germline CDR1 is MNHNS and CDR2 is SASEGT. V was clipped by 5 bases and J by 8 bases, with 16 bases between them. The CDR3 spans 15 residues. The CDR3 sequence: CASSLTGIFDSPLHF. The CDR3 coding sequence is TGTGCCAGCAGTCTAACCGGGATCTTCGATTCACCCCTCCACTTT.

The sample holds a few counts of this clone. This chain uses TRBV30 with TRBJ1-2; TRBD1 aligns across 11 bases. Germline V gene lookup returns CDR1 GTSNPN and CDR2 SVGIG (reference sequence). After removal of 7 bases from V and 5 bases from J, the junction contained 9 bases not matched to a gene. The CDR3 has 14 amino acids. CDR3 sequence reads: CASTAGDRGYGYTF. The CDR3, as DNA: TGTGCCTCAACTGCCGGGGACAGGGGGTATGGCTACACCTTC.

This clone occurred a few times. This chain connects TRBV6-5 to TRBJ2-3, with 7 bases that match TRBD2. The CDR3 is 15 residues long. J was trimmed by 0 bases and V by 2 bases; bases with no gene match: 2. CDR1 and CDR2 from the germline V gene are MNHEY and SVGAGI. The CDR3 nucleotides are TGTGCCAGCAGTTACGGGCGGGGGAGCACAGATACGCAGTATTTT. Its translation: CASSYGRGSTDTQYF.

A few counts support this clone. The V and J genes are TRBV5-1 and TRBJ2-1; TRBD1 matches 7 bases. The CDR3 runs 16 residues. V shed 6 bases and J 0 bases; nucleotides not matched to a gene: 9. The V gene's germline CDR1 is SGHRS and CDR2 YFSETQ. The CDR3, as DNA: TGCGCCAGCACCTCCAGACAGGGCAGCTCCTACAATGAGCAGTTCTTC. It codes for CASTSRQGSSYNEQFF.

This clone has only a few counts. The rearrangement joins TRBV9 to TRBJ2-7; D possibly corresponds to TRBD1 (5 bases). Germline CDR1 reads SGDLS; CDR2 reads YYNGEE. Trimming shortened V by 1 base and J by 5 bases, and 10 bases separated the two germline ends. The CDR3 loop spans 13 amino acids. The CDR3 DNA sequence: TGTGCCAGCAGCGTACAGGGCCTGGACGAGCAGTACTTC. Translated, it gives CASSVQGLDEQYF.

In its sample, this clone was seen a few times. The V call is TRBV18, the J call TRBJ2-7, with TRBD2 identical over 11 bases. Germline lookup yields CDR1 KGHSH and CDR2 LQKENI. J was trimmed by 5 bases and V by 5 bases; bases with no gene match: 8. The CDR3 is made up of 15 amino acids. The CDR3 bases are TGTGCCAGCTCAGCACGACTAGCGGGGTTGCACGAGCAGTACTTC. This codes for CASSARLAGLHEQYF. Combining the CDR3 with reference TRBV18 and TRBJ2-7 gives the whole variable domain NAGVMQNPRHLVRRRGQEARLRCSPMKGHSHVYWYRQLPEEGLKFMVYLQKENIIDESGMPKERFSAEFPKEGPSILRIQQVVRGDSAAYFCASSARLAGLHEQYFGPGTRLTVT.

This clone was seen a few times. The chain is built from TRBV5-1 and TRBJ1-1; perhaps TRBD1 as D (5 bases). This CDR3 has 14 amino acids. V shed 0 bases and J shed 3 bases, with 9 bases lying between them. CDR1 is SGHRS and CDR2 is YFSETQ in the germline V gene. CDR3 nucleotides: TGCGCCAGCAGCTTGGGTAGGGGTTACACTGAAGCTTTCTTT. Protein: CASSLGRGYTEAFF.

The genes are TRBV30 and TRBJ2-7, with D unresolved. V was trimmed by 3 bases and J by 4 bases, leaving 10 bases between them. This CDR3 is 12 amino acids long. Per germline, CDR1 GTSNPN and CDR2 SVGIG (reference sequence). CDR3 protein: CAWSVTSYEQYF. In nucleotides, the CDR3 is TGTGCCTGGAGCGTAACTTCATACGAGCAGTACTTC.

A few counts support this clone. The rearrangement uses TRBV19 and TRBJ1-1; D call uncertain. Germline CDR1 LNHDA, CDR2 SQIVND (reference sequence). V lost 8 bases and J lost 3, with 13 bases in between. There are 13 residues in the CDR3. This CDR3 reads CASGPSGDTEAFF. CDR3 coding DNA: TGTGCCAGTGGGCCTTCCGGGGACACTGAAGCTTTCTTT.

This clone appeared a few times. J is TRBJ1-2 and V is TRBV28; D is uncertain. Trimming stripped 5 bases from V and 4 bases from J, with 14 bases between. Germline V gives CDR1 MDHEN, CDR2 SYDVKM. This CDR3 contains 14 residues. In DNA, the CDR3 is TGTGCCAGCAGTCTCCTTGACACAGCCTATGGCTACACCTTC. Its translation is CASSLLDTAYGYTF.

This clone was detected a few times. The genes are TRBV6-6 and TRBJ2-7, with 7 bases matching TRBD1. Per germline, CDR1 MNHNY and CDR2 SVGAGI (reference sequence). V was pared by 7 bases and J by 5 bases, with 8 bases of the junction left unmatched. The length of the CDR3 is 13 residues. The CDR3 loop is CASIPTGSNEQYF. DNA of the CDR3: TGTGCCAGCATCCCGACAGGGTCTAACGAGCAGTACTTC.

The CDR3 sequence: CASSAPGLYEQYF. In DNA, the CDR3 is TGTGCCAGCAGTGCCCCAGGGCTATACGAGCAGTACTTC. The chain joins TRBV25-1 to TRBJ2-5, with D perhaps matching TRBD1 (5 bases). The J call may be wrong; the DNA end is better matched by TRBJ2-7. Per the germline V gene, CDR1 is MGHDK and CDR2 is SYGVNS. CDR3 size: 13 residues.

This clone came up a few times. The V gene is TRBV19, the J gene TRBJ2-7, with TRBD1 as a possible D gene (6 bases). Germline values: CDR1 LNHDA, CDR2 SQIVND (reference sequence). This CDR3 spans 13 amino acids. V was cut by 7 bases and J by 2 bases, with 12 bases left in between. The CDR3 region is CASTPGQTYEQYF. The CDR3, as DNA: TGTGCCAGTACTCCCGGACAGACCTACGAGCAGTACTTC.

The genes are TRBV14 and TRBJ2-2; TRBD2 aligns across 7 bases. The CDR3 consists of 15 residues. Germline trimming cut 0 bases from V and 6 bases from J; bases unmatched to any gene: 4. Germline values: CDR1 SGHDN, CDR2 FVKESK. CDR3 sequence (DNA): TGTGCCAGCAGCCAAGATCGGCTAGCGGCCGGGGAGCTGTTTTTT. It translates to CASSQDRLAAGELFF.

The genes are TRBV30 and TRBJ2-5, with 7 bases that match TRBD1. The CDR3 totals 15 residues. Per the germline V gene, CDR1 is GTSNPN and CDR2 is SVGIG (reference sequence). V shed 1 base, J shed 4 bases, and the junction held 9 bases outside the gene matches. The CDR3 reads CAWSATDGQAETQYF. CDR3 coding DNA: TGTGCCTGGAGTGCGACCGATGGACAGGCAGAGACCCAGTACTTC.